Given below is one T cell receptor beta chain in context. The sample is drawn from a study of T cell changes during pregnancy in multiple sclerosis. Sequencing used immunoSEQ multiplex PCR; TCRdb keeps in-frame clones, though not all of them. The data contain 50,000 to 65,000 clones, approximately 90% of them singletons. The material sequenced was peripheral blood, taken in the second trimester of pregnancy. The receptor comes from a female donor with multiple sclerosis, enrolled in a pregnancy study.

In DNA, the CDR3 is TGCGCCAGCAGCCGCGACAGGGTAGAGACCCAGTACTTC. It translates to CASSRDRVETQYF. This sequence joins TRBV5-1 and TRBJ2-5; 7 nucleotides align to TRBD1. The germline gives CDR1 SGHRS, CDR2 YFSETQ. V was clipped by 4 bases and J by 4 bases; unmatched bases: 4. The CDR3 spans 13 residues. Full variable domain (rest looked up from reference TRBV5-1 and TRBJ2-5): KAGVTQTPRYLIKTRGQQVTLSCSPISGHRSVSWYQQTPGQGLQFLFEYFSETQRNKGNFPGRFSGRQFSNSRSEMNVSTLELGDSALYLCASSRDRVETQYFGPGTRLLVL.